This T cell receptor (beta chain) was captured by sequencing in a study of blood T cell repertoires in COVID-19. The overall study: PBMCs, B-cell-depleted T cells, or T cells were the source of the cDNA or gDNA that made up the material.

TCRdb's copy holds only in-frame clones and misses some; the assay was immunoSEQ multiplex PCR. There are 20,000 to 25,000 clones in the sample; about 90% occur only once, and around 6.3% lies in the top ten. The sequencing sample was made of peripheral blood. This clonotype was obtained from an elderly woman with active COVID-19.

This chain's CDR3 is CASSSHRDSNQPQHF. CDR3 in DNA: TGTGCCAGCAGCAGCCACCGGGACAGTAATCAGCCCCAGCATTTT. The chain recombines TRBV7-9 with TRBJ1-5; TRBD1 matches at 7 bases. Per the germline V gene, CDR1 is SEHNR and CDR2 is FQNEAQ (reference sequence). The CDR3 has 15 residues. The ends lost 5 bases at V and 4 bases at J; junction bases unmatched: 8.